These 25 T cell receptor beta chains were all obtained from the same sample, sequenced in a study of cytomegalovirus exposure and HLA in healthy donors. The PCR ran on 60 Vbeta and 13 Jbeta primers. Libraries were prepared by immunoSEQ multiplex PCR; TCRdb keeps only in-frame clonotypes and omits some of them. Seen here are roughly 56,000 clones, approximately 72% observed once, and the top ten hold around 54%. Sequences were obtained from PBMCs. Source of these receptors: a man in his fifties in good health and CMV-seropositive.

The CDR3 sequence: CASSNQGPGNEQFF. In DNA form, the CDR3 reads TGTGCCAGCAGTAACCAAGGTCCGGGGAATGAGCAGTTCTTC. The J gene is TRBJ2-1, the V gene TRBV6-5; TRBD2 might be the D (5 bases). CDR3 size: 14 residues. Germline assignment: CDR1 MNHEY and CDR2 SVGAGI. With 5 bases removed from V and 7 bases from J, the gap between germline ends came to 15 bases.

As DNA, the CDR3 is TGTGCCAGCAGCGTAACAGGGGGCGATCAGCCCCAGCATTTT. Translation: CASSVTGGDQPQHF. V gene TRBV7-2 combines with J gene TRBJ1-5; 9 bases are a match to TRBD1. This CDR3 spans 14 amino acids. With 5 bases clipped from V and 5 bases from J, the junction kept 4 bases outside the gene matches. Germline V lookup: CDR1 SGHTA, CDR2 FQGNSA.

The J gene is TRBJ2-3, the V gene TRBV2; 9 positions match TRBD2. Germline V CDR1 and CDR2: SNHLY, FYNNEI. The CDR3 extends over 14 amino acids. Trimming took 5 bases from V and 6 from J; bases not matched to a gene: 6. The CDR3 DNA is TGTGCCAGCAGTTCGACTAGCGGCGGGGATACGCAGTATTTT. It is translated as CASSSTSGGDTQYF.

In regard to this clone: A read error may account for a junction end that differs from germline. V usage is TRBV4-3 and J usage is TRBJ2-3; D is undetermined. Per germline, CDR1 LGHNA and CDR2 YSLEER. The CDR3 length is 17 residues. CDR3 protein: CASSQHMIALIYNEPSF. CDR3 DNA sequence: TGCGCCAGCAGCCAACATATGATAGCACTCATCTACAATGAGCCGTCCTTC.

The chain joins TRBV18 to TRBJ2-5; D uncertain. The V end lost 3 bases, the J end lost 0 bases, and 8 bases lay between the germline ends. This CDR3 comprises 14 residues. Germline V lookup: CDR1 KGHSH, CDR2 LQKENI. Here the CDR3 reads CASSPPQYQETQYF. The CDR3 DNA reads TGTGCCAGCTCACCCCCACAATACCAAGAGACCCAGTACTTC.

The chain combines TRBV6-6 with TRBJ2-5, with 12 bases identical to TRBD1. V trimming: 5 bases; J trimming: 5 bases; junction bases outside the gene matches: 9. This CDR3 has 16 residues. The germline V gene has CDR1 MNHNY and CDR2 SVGAGI (reference sequence). The CDR3 loop reads CASSQQGQGARETQYF. The CDR3 DNA is TGTGCCAGCAGTCAACAGGGACAGGGGGCAAGGGAGACCCAGTACTTC.

The chain recombines TRBV5-1 with TRBJ2-2, with D possibly TRBD1 on 6 matching bases. Germline values: CDR1 SGHRS, CDR2 YFSETQ. Trimming shortened V by 2 bases and J by 0 bases, and 11 bases separated the two germline ends. CDR3 length equals 16 residues. CDR3 sequence reads: CASSFRDIANTGELFF. For the CDR3, the DNA is TGCGCCAGCAGCTTCCGGGACATAGCGAACACCGGGGAGCTGTTTTTT.

The genes are TRBV6-6 and TRBJ2-4; the match to TRBD1 covers 7 bases. Germline CDR1 MNHNY, CDR2 SVGAGI (reference sequence). J gave up 8 bases and V 6 bases, and 4 bases lay outside the gene matches. CDR3 length: 12 amino acids. Written as DNA, the CDR3 is TGTGCCAGCAGCAGACAGGGTGACATTCAGTACTTC. As protein: CASSRQGDIQYF.

As concerns this clone: The same CDR3 also results from other DNA sequences found in this sample. The gene calls are TRBV9 and TRBJ2-3; D is unclear. The germline V and J ends were trimmed by 5 bases and 1 base, with 11 bases remaining between them. Germline V gene data show CDR1 as SGDLS and CDR2 as YYNGEE. The CDR3 covers 14 residues. In DNA form, the CDR3 reads TGTGCCAGCAGACAAGGCCTAGGCACAGATACGCAGTATTTT. The encoded protein is CASRQGLGTDTQYF.

This clone has only a few counts. This chain joins TRBV5-1 and TRBJ2-1; D remains ambiguous. With 0 bases removed from V and 8 bases from J, the gap between germline ends came to 3 bases. Germline CDR1 SGHRS, CDR2 YFSETQ. The CDR3 has 11 amino acids. Written as DNA, the CDR3 is TGCGCCAGCAGCTTGGCAGATGAGCAGTTCTTC. It encodes CASSLADEQFF.

The chain uses TRBV6-1 and TRBJ1-1, with TRBD1 identical over 8 bases. Trimming cost V 6 bases and J 7 bases; bases outside gene matches: 10. The germline gives CDR1 MNHNS, CDR2 SASEGT. The CDR3 has 14 residues. The DNA for the CDR3 is TGTGCCAGCAGCTTCGGGACAGGCCCACTTGAAGCTTTCTTT. This encodes CASSFGTGPLEAFF.

This clone was counted only a few times. A far larger clone is a single base away, which makes a read error likely. Other nucleotide sequences from this sample produce the same CDR3. This CDR3 is CASSQDMIVLIYNEQFF. The CDR3 DNA sequence: TGTGCCAGCAGCCAAGATATGATCGTACTCATCTACAATGAGCAGTTCTTC. The chain recombines TRBV14 with TRBJ2-1; D is unclear. V gave up 0 bases and J gave up 3 bases, with 15 bases separating them. This CDR3 has 17 residues. Germline CDR1 and CDR2: SGHDN and FVKESK.

This clone was seen a handful of times. V gene TRBV19 combines with J gene TRBJ1-3; D is unclear. V lost 1 base and J lost 0, with 7 bases in between. From germline, CDR1 is LNHDA and CDR2 SQIVND (reference sequence). The CDR3 is 15 residues long. The CDR3 DNA reads as TGTGCCAGTAGTATAGGCCCGAGCTCTGGAAACACCATATATTTT. Protein sequence: CASSIGPSSGNTIYF.

This chain uses TRBV7-9 with TRBJ2-2, with 8 bases that match TRBD2. The CDR3 consists of 12 residues. Germline V gene lookup returns CDR1 SEHNR and CDR2 FQNEAQ (reference sequence). The V segment lost 4 bases and the J segment 9 bases; nucleotides outside the gene matches: 1. This CDR3 reads CASSYSGRELFF. The CDR3, as DNA: TGTGCCAGCAGCTATAGCGGGAGGGAGCTGTTTTTT.

The gene calls are TRBV7-3 and TRBJ2-4, with D maybe TRBD2 (6 bases). The CDR3 sequence is 14 residues long. Trimming removed 2 bases from V and 4 bases from J, with 9 bases in between. The germline gives CDR1 SGHTA, CDR2 FQGTGA. In DNA form, the CDR3 reads TGTGCCAGCAGCTTACGTGGGGGGAAAAACATTCAGTACTTC. Protein product: CASSLRGGKNIQYF.

The chain couples TRBV21-1 to TRBJ1-5. TRBV21-1 is a pseudogene locus. CDR3 length equals 18 residues. In DNA, the CDR3 is TGTGCCAGCAGCAAACATGCGGCAGGAGGTTGTAGCAATCAGCCCCAGCATTTT. It specifies CASSKHAAGGCSNQPQHF.

The DNA for the CDR3 is TGTGCCAGCAGTGTATCGGCAGGGGGCAATCAGCCCCAGCATTTT. It encodes CASSVSAGGNQPQHF. This chain joins TRBV28 and TRBJ1-5, with a weak D call TRBD1 (6 bases). From germline, CDR1 is MDHEN and CDR2 SYDVKM. This CDR3 spans 15 amino acids. Deletions cut 5 bases from V and 2 bases from J, with 13 bases between.

The chain has TRBV28 and TRBJ2-5; D is possibly TRBD1 (7 bases). Trimming left V 7 bases short and J 0 bases short, with 15 bases between. Germline assignment: CDR1 MDHEN and CDR2 SYDVKM. The CDR3 runs to 15 residues. The chain's CDR3 is CASTRGTAYQETQYF. The CDR3 coding sequence is TGTGCCAGCACCCGGGGGACAGCCTACCAAGAGACCCAGTACTTC.

This chain connects TRBV6-5 to TRBJ2-1; 8 bases match TRBD1. CDR3 size: 15 residues. The germline V gene has CDR1 MNHEY and CDR2 SVGAGI. V lost 5 bases and J lost 2; bases outside the gene matches: 5. CDR3 in DNA: TGTGCCAGCAGTGCCGACAGGGGTCCCTACAATGAGCAGTTCTTC. This encodes CASSADRGPYNEQFF.

The chain carries TRBV30 and TRBJ1-5; D gene unclear. The CDR3 has 13 amino acids. Germline CDR1 reads GTSNPN; CDR2 reads SVGIG (reference sequence). Trimming took 1 base from V and 7 from J, leaving 11 bases between them. DNA for the CDR3: TGTGCCTGGAGTGACGGGGTATCCCAGCCCCAGCATTTT. Protein: CAWSDGVSQPQHF. The full variable domain, with the rest looked up from reference TRBV30 and TRBJ1-5, is SQTIHQWPATLVQPVGSPLSLECTVEGTSNPNLYWYRQAAGRGLQLLFYSVGIGQISSEVPQNLSASRPQDRQFILSSKKLLLSDSGFYLCAWSDGVSQPQHFGDGTRLSIL.

Only a few counts were recorded for this clone. The chain uses TRBV5-5 and TRBJ1-2; 8 nucleotides align to TRBD1. The CDR3 has 16 residues. The ends lost 0 bases at V and 2 bases at J; junction bases unmatched: 6. Germline CDR1 and CDR2: SGHKS and YYEKEE (reference sequence). DNA for the CDR3: TGTGCCAGCAGCTTGGAATTAGGACAGGGAAACTATGGCTACACCTTC. Protein product: CASSLELGQGNYGYTF.

Of note for this clone: Other DNA variants within this sample encode the same CDR3. This chain uses TRBV2 with TRBJ1-1; TRBD1 aligns across 8 bases. The CDR3 has 13 amino acids. The trim removed 5 bases at V and 4 bases at J, leaving 3 bases unmatched. From germline, CDR1 is SNHLY and CDR2 FYNNEI. CDR3 region: CASSLQGVTEAFF. The CDR3 coding sequence is TGTGCCAGCAGTCTACAGGGGGTCACTGAAGCTTTCTTT.

The V gene is TRBV2, the J gene TRBJ2-5, with 7 bases aligning to TRBD2. The CDR3 is made up of 13 amino acids. CDR1 and CDR2 (germline): SNHLY, FYNNEI. Losses at the gene ends were 4 bases for V and 4 bases for J; bases not matched to a gene: 3. CDR3 coding DNA: TGTGCCAGCAGTGGGTCGGGGGGAGAGACCCAGTACTTC. Its protein is CASSGSGGETQYF.

The chain is built from TRBV29-1 and TRBJ1-2; D may be TRBD1 (5 bases). V lost 1 base and J 3 bases, leaving 15 bases between the germline ends. This CDR3 spans 15 amino acids. CDR1 is SQVTM and CDR2 is ANQGSEA in the germline V gene. The DNA of the CDR3 is TGCAGCGTTGAAGGCCGATCGGGGGAGGACTATGGCTACACCTTC. Amino acid sequence: CSVEGRSGEDYGYTF.

The chain combines TRBV7-9 with TRBJ2-3, with D perhaps TRBD1 (7 bases). Germline-derived CDR1 and CDR2 are SEHNR and FQNEAQ (reference sequence). The CDR3 length is 15 residues. The V gene lost 5 bases and the J gene lost 4 bases, with 16 bases spanning the gap. The CDR3 DNA reads TGTGCCAGCAGCCCCTTTCGCAGGGGGGCAGATACGCAGTATTTT. Its translation: CASSPFRRGADTQYF.